This passage covers 32 T cell receptor beta chains from one sample sequenced in a study of CD8 T cells in Susac syndrome (dated by TCRdb to the late 2010s). Libraries were built with the immunoSEQ multiplex PCR assay. RNA was extracted with the RNeasy kit and roughly 0.45 to 1 ug was reverse transcribed using random hexamers. In-frame beta chains were kept once TCRdb had trimmed the public reads at Q25 with fastp and called clones with MiXCR. All rows with the same CDR3 protein become a single entry with the most common DNA and genes. The sample table holds about 120,000 distinct CDR3 sequences, of which around 94% were seen once. Roughly 0.095% of the sample lies in the top ten. Source material: CD4+ T cells from PBMCs. These TCRs come from a human donor in good health.

This chain joins TRBV28 and TRBJ2-1, with a weak D call TRBD2 (5 bases). This CDR3 region has 13 residues. V shed 5 bases and J shed 3 bases, with 8 bases lying between them. Germline loops: CDR1 MDHEN, CDR2 SYDVKM. The CDR3 sequence is CASSASSYNEQFF. The CDR3, as DNA: TGTGCCAGCAGTGCTAGCAGCTACAATGAGCAGTTCTTC.

J is TRBJ2-5 and V is TRBV20-1; D gene uncertain. This CDR3 contains 14 residues. Per germline, CDR1 DFQATT and CDR2 SNEGSKA (reference sequence). V was shortened by 5 bases and J by 2 bases, with 15 bases between the two germline ends. CDR3 coding DNA: TGCAGTGCTCCCCCCGGCGGTAATCAAGAGACCCAGTACTTC. Amino acid sequence: CSAPPGGNQETQYF.

The rearrangement uses TRBV28 and TRBJ2-7, with TRBD2 matching over 7 bases. The CDR3 is 11 residues long. Losses at the gene ends were 11 bases for V and 3 bases for J; bases not matched to a gene: 4. Germline CDR1 reads MDHEN; CDR2 reads SYDVKM. CDR3: CASQRDYEQYF. CDR3 coding DNA: TGTGCCTCCCAGCGGGACTACGAGCAGTACTTC.

This chain connects TRBV21-1 to TRBJ2-7; TRBD1 is the table's D call, not checked against the DNA. TRBV21-1 is a pseudogene segment. There are 14 residues in the CDR3. The CDR3 reads CASSRQGRGNEQYF. CDR3 sequence (DNA): TGTGCCAGCAGCAGACAGGGAAGGGGAAACGAGCAGTACTTC.

This clonotype was seen a single time. The rearrangement links TRBV6-2 or TRBV6-3 to TRBJ1-4, with 7 bases fitting TRBD1. The CDR3 runs to 13 residues. Germline V gene sequence: CDR1 MNHEY, CDR2 SVGEGT. After removal of 8 bases from V and 2 bases from J, the junction contained 2 bases not matched to a gene. Written as DNA, the CDR3 is TGTGCCAGCTCGGACAGGACTAATGAAAAACTGTTTTTT. It encodes CASSDRTNEKLFF.

CDR3 in amino acids: CASSLNRQGLSYEQYF. The CDR3 coding sequence is TGTGCCAGCAGTCTTAATAGACAGGGCCTCTCCTACGAGCAGTACTTC. The chain recombines TRBV6-1 with TRBJ2-7; the match to TRBD1 covers 7 bases. CDR1 is MNHNS and CDR2 is SASEGT in the germline V gene. The CDR3 contains 16 residues. V gave up 5 bases and J gave up 0 bases; unmatched junction bases: 10.

This chain links TRBV30 with TRBJ1-1, with a weak D call TRBD1 (6 bases). The CDR3 consists of 16 residues. Trimming stripped 0 bases from V and 4 bases from J, with 18 bases between. CDR1 is GTSNPN, CDR2 SVGIG, per germline (reference sequence). The CDR3 DNA follows: TGTGCCTGGAGTGTACCCAGGGGCGTACGGCGCACTGAAGCTTTCTTT. Translating it yields CAWSVPRGVRRTEAFF.

This clonotype was picked up one time. The chain is built from TRBV7-9 and TRBJ1-1; possibly TRBD1 for D (5 bases). CDR1 SEHNR and CDR2 FQNEAQ come from the germline V gene (reference sequence). Trimming stripped 5 bases from V and 5 bases from J, with 21 bases between. This CDR3 is built from 16 residues. CDR3 nucleotides: TGTGCCAGCAGCCTAGGAAATGGGGAGGGGAAAACTGAAGCTTTCTTT. Translation: CASSLGNGEGKTEAFF.

V is TRBV3-1 and J is TRBJ2-7; TRBD1 might be the D (5 bases). V lost 2 bases to trimming and J lost 1 base, with 15 bases between them. Germline V gene sequence: CDR1 LGHDT, CDR2 YNNKEL (reference sequence). The CDR3 is made up of 16 amino acids. The DNA for the CDR3 is TGTGCCAGCAGCCAATCAGGATTGGGGCGATCCTACGAGCAGTACTTC. Encoded protein: CASSQSGLGRSYEQYF.

The rearrangement uses TRBV30 and TRBJ1-1; 7 bases agree with TRBD1. Germline V gene sequence: CDR1 GTSNPN, CDR2 SVGIG (reference sequence). This CDR3 region has 14 residues. V lost 7 bases, J lost 3 bases, and 11 bases stayed unmatched. Here the CDR3 reads CAFSNDREDTEAFF. CDR3 DNA: TGTGCCTTTAGTAACGACAGGGAGGACACTGAAGCTTTCTTT. The variable domain in full, completed from reference TRBV30 and TRBJ1-1, reads SQTIHQWPATLVQPVGSPLSLECTVEGTSNPNLYWYRQAAGRGLQLLFYSVGIGQISSEVPQNLSASRPQDRQFILSSKKLLLSDSGFYLCAFSNDREDTEAFFGQGTRLTVV.

The genes are TRBV28 and TRBJ2-1, with 8 bases matching TRBD2. V trimming: 8 bases; J trimming: 8 bases; junction bases outside the gene matches: 5. Per germline, CDR1 MDHEN and CDR2 SYDVKM. This CDR3 has 12 residues. The CDR3: CASGLAFYEQFF. CDR3 in DNA: TGTGCCAGCGGACTAGCTTTCTATGAGCAGTTCTTC.

CDR3 sequence (DNA): TGCAGCGTCGCTCGACAGGGGGGCGAGACCCAGTACTTC. It codes for CSVARQGGETQYF. V is TRBV29-1 and J is TRBJ2-5; 9 bases are shared with TRBD1. The CDR3 runs 13 residues. Germline V gives CDR1 SQVTM, CDR2 ANQGSEA. V trimming: 6 bases; J trimming: 5 bases; junction bases outside the gene matches: 7.

The chain links TRBV20-1 to TRBJ2-3, with D possibly called TRBD1 or TRBD2 (6 bases each). V was cut by 4 bases and J by 3 bases, with 17 bases left in between. The CDR3 loop spans 15 amino acids. Germline loops: CDR1 DFQATT, CDR2 SNEGSKA (reference sequence). For the CDR3, the DNA is TGCAGTGCTATCCTTCGTCGGGGGCAGACAGATACGCAGTATTTT. It translates to CSAILRRGQTDTQYF.

CDR3 bases: TGTGCCAGCAGTTTTGGGGGCAGCGGGAGGTACTACAATGAGCAGTTCTTC. This gives the protein CASSFGGSGRYYNEQFF. The V and J genes are TRBV27 and TRBJ2-1; 9 nucleotides agree with TRBD2. CDR1 is MNHEY, CDR2 SMNVEV, per germline (reference sequence). J gave up 3 bases and V 3 bases, and 9 bases lay outside the gene matches. This CDR3 is built from 17 residues.

The CDR3 here is CATRTSGTYQETQYF. CDR3 sequence (DNA): TGTGCCACCAGGACTAGCGGGACGTACCAAGAGACCCAGTACTTC. This sequence joins TRBV19 and TRBJ2-5; 12 bases are shared with TRBD2. J lost 0 bases, V lost 10 bases, and 6 bases had no gene match. The CDR3 totals 15 residues. Per germline, CDR1 LNHDA and CDR2 SQIVND (reference sequence).

V is TRBV4-2 and J is TRBJ2-7; D call uncertain. The V end was cut by 0 bases, the J end by 3 bases, with 6 bases between. CDR1 is LGHNA, CDR2 YNFKEQ, per germline. The CDR3 contains 13 residues. The CDR3 DNA follows: TGTGCCAGCAGCCAAGACGGATACTACGAGCAGTACTTC. This gives the protein CASSQDGYYEQYF.

The chain recombines TRBV5-1 with TRBJ1-1, with D possibly matching TRBD1 (5 bases). Germline values: CDR1 SGHRS, CDR2 YFSETQ. V dropped 4 bases and J dropped 1 base, with 17 bases sitting between them. This CDR3 contains 16 residues. The DNA for the CDR3 is TGCGCCAGCAGCGACGACGAAAAGACAGCGAACACTGAAGCTTTCTTT. Residues: CASSDDEKTANTEAFF.

V gene TRBV7-9 combines with J gene TRBJ1-1, with TRBD1 matching over 8 bases. Unmatched junction bases numbered 11, after V lost 0 bases and J lost 5 bases. The CDR3 sequence is 17 residues long. Germline V gives CDR1 SEHNR, CDR2 FQNEAQ (reference sequence). CDR3 bases: TGTGCCAGCAGCTTAGCTGCAGGGGGCCCGATGGGGACTGAAGCTTTCTTT. This gives the protein CASSLAAGGPMGTEAFF.

This chain uses TRBV5-1 with TRBJ1-2, with D perhaps TRBD1 (5 bases). The V end lost 0 bases, the J end lost 8 bases, and 8 bases lay between the germline ends. This CDR3 comprises 12 residues. Germline loops: CDR1 SGHRS, CDR2 YFSETQ. DNA for the CDR3: TGCGCCAGCAGCTTGGACGGGGCAGGCTACACCTTC. Residues: CASSLDGAGYTF.

Regarding this clonotype: Sequence at one end of the junction differs from germline and may be a read error. The rearrangement links TRBV30 to TRBJ1-6, with unresolved D. Germline-derived CDR1 and CDR2 are GTSNPN and SVGIG (reference sequence). The CDR3 loop spans 13 amino acids. CDR3 region: CGAQLSYNSPLHF. The CDR3 nucleotides are TGCGGAGCACAGCTCTCCTATAATTCACCCCTCCACTTT.

The chain has TRBV4-3 and TRBJ1-4; D gene ambiguous. Trimming left V 0 bases short and J 4 bases short, with 12 bases between. Germline V gives CDR1 LGHNA, CDR2 YSLEER. The CDR3 totals 16 residues. The CDR3 DNA follows: TGCGCCAGCAGCCAAGATTATGGGCAGTTTAATGAAAAACTGTTTTTT. Protein sequence: CASSQDYGQFNEKLFF.

The chain joins TRBV29-1 to TRBJ1-1, with a possible D match to TRBD1 (5 bases). Germline lookup yields CDR1 SQVTM and CDR2 ANQGSEA. CDR3 size: 13 residues. Deletions cut 7 bases from V and 1 base from J, with 13 bases between. The CDR3 loop reads CSAEETENTEAFF. Here the CDR3 DNA reads TGCAGCGCCGAAGAGACAGAGAACACTGAAGCTTTCTTT.

The chain links TRBV18 to TRBJ2-1; TRBD2 might be the D (6 bases). Trimming pared 2 bases from V and 1 base from J, leaving 6 bases between. The V gene's germline CDR1 is KGHSH and CDR2 LQKENI. The CDR3 runs 14 residues. The CDR3 protein is CASSPGGSYNEQFF. The CDR3 DNA sequence: TGTGCCAGCTCACCAGGGGGGTCCTACAATGAGCAGTTCTTC.

The chain combines TRBV20-1 with TRBJ2-5, with a tentative D call TRBD2 (5 bases). Germline V gene lookup returns CDR1 DFQATT and CDR2 SNEGSKA (reference sequence). Deletions cut 1 base from V and 2 bases from J, with 14 bases between. CDR3 length: 15 amino acids. Here the CDR3 reads CSARVQRWQQETQYF. The CDR3 DNA follows: TGCAGTGCTAGAGTTCAGCGGTGGCAGCAAGAGACCCAGTACTTC.

The chain employs TRBV7-9 and TRBJ2-1; tentatively, D is TRBD1 (5 bases). Germline values: CDR1 SEHNR, CDR2 FQNEAQ (reference sequence). Trimming removed 5 bases from V and 6 bases from J, with 11 bases in between. The CDR3 sequence is 13 residues long. CDR3 loop: CASSTDRPNEQFF. For the CDR3, the DNA is TGTGCCAGCAGCACCGACAGACCCAATGAGCAGTTCTTC.

The chain links TRBV20-1 to TRBJ2-5, with 7 bases fitting TRBD2. Trimming removed 5 bases from V and 5 bases from J; junction bases left unmatched: 11. Germline V gene lookup returns CDR1 DFQATT and CDR2 SNEGSKA (reference sequence). The CDR3 has 14 residues. CDR3 nucleotide sequence: TGCAGTGCTTCTCATCTCCTTAGCGGGGAGACCCAGTACTTC. This codes for CSASHLLSGETQYF.

V and J are TRBV9 and TRBJ1-6, with unresolved D. The CDR3 is 13 amino acids. V was clipped by 0 bases and J by 10 bases, with 8 bases between them. CDR1 and CDR2 (germline): SGDLS, YYNGEE. CDR3 loop: CASSVGMDSPLHF. The CDR3 DNA is TGTGCCAGCAGCGTAGGAATGGACTCACCCCTCCACTTT.

The rearrangement uses TRBV10-3 and TRBJ1-5; D is ambiguous. The CDR3 runs 15 residues. V was clipped by 4 bases and J by 2 bases, with 12 bases between them. Germline V gene data show CDR1 as ENHRY and CDR2 as SYGVKD. This CDR3 is CAISAEGQGNQPQHF. CDR3 coding DNA: TGTGCCATCAGTGCCGAAGGGCAGGGCAATCAGCCCCAGCATTTT.

The rearrangement links TRBV27 to TRBJ2-7, with TRBD2 as a possible D gene (6 bases). This CDR3 has 15 residues. The germline V and J ends were trimmed by 0 bases and 1 base, with 10 bases remaining between them. Germline values: CDR1 MNHEY, CDR2 SMNVEV (reference sequence). This CDR3 reads CASSLSWRESYEQYF. DNA of the CDR3: TGTGCCAGCAGTTTATCGTGGAGGGAATCCTACGAGCAGTACTTC.

The J gene is TRBJ2-5, the V gene TRBV6-2 or TRBV6-3; D may be TRBD1 (5 bases). Germline loops: CDR1 MNHEY, CDR2 SVGEGT. This CDR3 is built from 15 residues. Deletions cut 1 base from V and 2 bases from J, with 11 bases between. The CDR3 sequence: CASSYWGKTQETQYF. The CDR3 DNA reads TGTGCCAGCAGTTACTGGGGCAAAACGCAAGAGACCCAGTACTTC.

The rearrangement links TRBV28 to TRBJ2-7, with TRBD1 matching 12 bases. Losses at the gene ends were 5 bases for V and 5 bases for J; bases not matched to a gene: 7. The CDR3 has 15 residues. Germline CDR1 and CDR2: MDHEN and SYDVKM. The CDR3 sequence is CASSLGQGARDEQYF. CDR3 bases: TGTGCCAGCAGTCTGGGACAGGGGGCTCGGGACGAGCAGTACTTC.

The rearrangement uses TRBV7-2 and TRBJ1-4; 10 nucleotides agree with TRBD1. There are 15 residues in the CDR3. CDR1 SGHTA and CDR2 FQGNSA come from the germline V gene. Unmatched junction bases numbered 8, after V lost 5 bases and J lost 8 bases. The CDR3 here is CASSPDRGRGEKLFF. CDR3 nucleotides: TGTGCCAGCAGCCCCGACAGGGGGCGGGGGGAAAAACTGTTTTTT.